This TCR beta chain comes out of a study of cytomegalovirus exposure and HLA in healthy donors. Whole-study context: One earlier analysis, a look at about 179 million T cells, found more than 100 million unique TCR beta sequences. Broader study findings: Among TCR beta chains, those listed as cytomegalovirus-associated numbered approximately 150.

V shed 7 bases and J shed 0 bases, with 16 bases lying between them. Germline V lookup: CDR1 MNHNY, CDR2 SVGAGI (reference sequence). The CDR3 totals 16 residues. PCR employed 60 Vbeta and 13 Jbeta primers. Sequencing was performed with immunoSEQ multiplex PCR; in TCRdb, only in-frame clones are kept and a portion is missing. The data hold about 170,000 clones, with around 85% observed a single time. To note about this clone: Its antigen is not identified.

This clonotype was obtained from a male donor in good health and CMV-seronegative. The rearrangement joins TRBV6-6 to TRBJ1-3; D remains ambiguous. The sample comprised PBMCs. For the CDR3, the DNA is TGTGCCAGCATTTATGGCAGTGGGAGCTCTGGAAACACCATATATTTT. Its translation: CASIYGSGSSGNTIYF.